This T cell receptor (beta chain) was recovered during a study of blood T cell repertoires in COVID-19. On the study more broadly: T cells, B-cell-depleted T cells, or PBMCs provided the cDNA or gDNA that served as material.

The protocol was immunoSEQ multiplex PCR, while the TCRdb copy is restricted to in-frame clones and leaves out a portion. The table shows 300,000 to 400,000 clones, with around 91% occurring only once. V trimming: 0 bases; J trimming: 6 bases; junction bases outside the gene matches: 14. The CDR3 sequence is 19 residues long. Germline V CDR1 and CDR2: SGHDN, FVKESK. This rearrangement joins TRBV14 to TRBJ2-2; 9 nucleotides match TRBD2. The TCR comes from a woman aged 18 to 35 who had recovered from COVID-19. The sample consisted of peripheral blood. The CDR3 DNA follows: TGTGCCAGCAGCCAAGATCTCGAGTTGACTAGCGGTTTCCCCGGGGAGCTGTTTTTT. Translation: CASSQDLELTSGFPGELFF.